These 19 T cell receptor beta chains were sequenced from one sample in a study of cytomegalovirus exposure and HLA in healthy donors. Both 60 Vbeta primers and 13 Jbeta primers went into the PCR. Repertoires were generated with immunoSEQ multiplex PCR, while TCRdb's copy carries only in-frame clones and drops some. The data hold fewer than 100,000 clones, with more than 75% observed a single time. Sequences were obtained from PBMCs. The receptors were gathered from a woman in her fifties or sixties in good health and CMV-seronegative.

The chain combines TRBV7-2 with TRBJ2-7, with 7 bases matching TRBD2. Unmatched junction bases numbered 4, after V lost 1 base and J lost 4 bases. CDR1 is SGHTA, CDR2 FQGNSA, per germline. The CDR3 covers 14 residues. Here the CDR3 DNA reads TGTGCCAGCAGCTTAGGGGGGGGAAATTACGAGCAGTACTTC. Translation gives CASSLGGGNYEQYF.

The chain combines TRBV6-5 with TRBJ1-3, with D hard to call. Germline V CDR1 and CDR2: MNHEY, SVGAGI. This CDR3 contains 14 residues. Trimming took off 6 bases at V and 0 bases at J, with 9 bases between the two ends. CDR3 residues: CASSPDNSGNTIYF. The DNA of the CDR3 is TGTGCCAGCAGCCCCGACAACTCTGGAAACACCATATATTTT.

The rearrangement links TRBV6-5 to TRBJ1-2; perhaps TRBD1 as D (6 bases). CDR3 length equals 14 residues. Trimming left V 4 bases short and J 3 bases short, with 12 bases between. Germline V CDR1 and CDR2: MNHEY, SVGAGI. CDR3 DNA: TGTGCCAGCAGTTTCACCGACAGGCACTATGGCTACACCTTC. Translating it yields CASSFTDRHYGYTF.

In its sample, this clone was seen a few times. The rearrangement links TRBV5-1 to TRBJ2-5; 8 positions match TRBD2. This CDR3 spans 12 amino acids. J gave up 9 bases and V 1 base, and 2 bases lay outside the gene matches. CDR1 SGHRS and CDR2 YFSETQ come from the germline V gene. The CDR3 coding sequence is TGCGCCAGCAGCTTGACGGGAGGGGCCCAGTACTTC. This codes for CASSLTGGAQYF. Combining the CDR3 with reference TRBV5-1 and TRBJ2-5 gives the whole variable domain KAGVTQTPRYLIKTRGQQVTLSCSPISGHRSVSWYQQTPGQGLQFLFEYFSETQRNKGNFPGRFSGRQFSNSRSEMNVSTLELGDSALYLCASSLTGGAQYFGPGTRLLVL.

V is TRBV10-1 and J is TRBJ2-1, with TRBD1 matching 7 bases. This CDR3 is built from 14 residues. Germline CDR1 reads WNHNN; CDR2 reads SYGVQD (reference sequence). Trimming removed 7 bases from V and 5 bases from J; junction bases left unmatched: 8. The chain's CDR3 is CASISGDRNNEQFF. CDR3 DNA: TGCGCCAGCATCAGTGGGGACAGAAACAATGAGCAGTTCTTC.

The chain joins TRBV7-2 to TRBJ1-5, with a weak D call TRBD1 (5 bases). V was cut by 4 bases and J by 3 bases, with 7 bases left in between. Looked up from germline, CDR1 is SGHTA and CDR2 is FQGNSA. The CDR3 runs to 13 residues. CDR3 sequence: CASSSGLNQPQHF. The CDR3 nucleotides read TGTGCCAGCAGCTCAGGGCTCAATCAGCCCCAGCATTTT.

J is TRBJ1-1 and V is TRBV14; maybe TRBD1 (5 bases). In germline, CDR1 is SGHDN, CDR2 FVKESK. The CDR3 loop spans 17 amino acids. V lost 0 bases and J 4 bases, leaving 18 bases between the germline ends. The CDR3 loop reads CASSQEEWDSSVTEAFF. CDR3 nucleotide sequence: TGTGCCAGCAGCCAAGAGGAGTGGGACTCTTCGGTCACTGAAGCTTTCTTT.

This clone was observed a few times. The J gene is TRBJ2-1, the V gene TRBV29-1, with 7 nucleotides matching TRBD1. Germline trimming cut 8 bases from V and 0 bases from J; bases unmatched to any gene: 7. The CDR3 extends over 14 amino acids. Looked up from germline, CDR1 is SQVTM and CDR2 is ANQGSEA. CDR3: CSLGGPSSYNEQFF. CDR3 bases: TGCAGCCTAGGGGGCCCCTCCTCCTACAATGAGCAGTTCTTC.

V and J are TRBV5-4 and TRBJ2-1, with 10 bases that match TRBD2. The germline V gene encodes CDR1 SGHNT and CDR2 YYREEE (reference sequence). The CDR3 runs to 15 residues. Trimming removed 3 bases from V and 4 bases from J; junction bases left unmatched: 4. As DNA, the CDR3 is TGTGCCAGCAGCTATCCTAGCGGGGGTTACAATGAGCAGTTCTTC. Residues: CASSYPSGGYNEQFF.

The chain is built from TRBV27 and TRBJ2-1, with 10 bases that match TRBD2. The CDR3 runs 12 residues. With V trimmed by 9 bases and J by 8 bases, 4 bases remained unmatched. Germline assignment: CDR1 MNHEY and CDR2 SMNVEV (reference sequence). The CDR3 coding sequence is TGTGCCAGTAGCGGGAGGAGGGATGAGCAGTTCTTC. Amino acids: CASSGRRDEQFF.

V gene TRBV10-3 combines with J gene TRBJ2-3; 7 positions match TRBD1. Germline V lookup: CDR1 ENHRY, CDR2 SYGVKD. The CDR3 loop spans 13 amino acids. V shed 9 bases, J shed 2 bases, and the junction held 5 bases outside the gene matches. The CDR3 loop is CAIGTDYTDTQYF. The DNA of the CDR3 is TGTGCCATAGGGACAGACTACACAGATACGCAGTATTTT.

The chain has TRBV27 and TRBJ1-6; 11 nucleotides agree with TRBD1. Looked up from germline, CDR1 is MNHEY and CDR2 is SMNVEV (reference sequence). The length of the CDR3 is 17 residues. Trimming cost V 1 base and J 12 bases; bases outside gene matches: 11. The CDR3 here is CASSLFAPGTGGGPLHF. The CDR3 region has the DNA TGTGCCAGCAGTTTATTCGCCCCCGGGACAGGGGGGGGACCCCTCCACTTT.

V usage is TRBV11-2 and J usage is TRBJ2-5; tentative D call: TRBD1 (6 bases). This CDR3 is built from 13 residues. V was cut by 4 bases and J by 5 bases, with 11 bases left in between. From germline, CDR1 is SGHAT and CDR2 FQNNGV. The CDR3 region has the DNA TGTGCCAGCAGCTCACAGGGCGGCGAGACCCAGTACTTC. Encoded protein: CASSSQGGETQYF.

The chain has TRBV7-2 and TRBJ1-5, with D tentatively TRBD1 (6 bases). CDR1 SGHTA and CDR2 FQGNSA come from the germline V gene. The CDR3 consists of 15 residues. V dropped 0 bases and J dropped 3 bases, with 9 bases sitting between them. In nucleotides, the CDR3 is TGTGCCAGCAGCTTAGCGGGGGGGGCCAATCAGCCCCAGCATTTT. This gives the protein CASSLAGGANQPQHF.

The chain is built from TRBV5-1 and TRBJ1-1; the D is unclear. In germline, CDR1 is SGHRS, CDR2 YFSETQ. CDR3 length: 12 residues. Trimming took 2 bases from V and 8 from J, leaving 10 bases between them. CDR3 nucleotides: TGCGCCAGCAGCTTTGGACGGGAGGAAGCTTTCTTT. This encodes CASSFGREEAFF.

The chain employs TRBV25-1 and TRBJ1-4, with a tentative D call TRBD1 (5 bases). Germline CDR1 is MGHDK and CDR2 is SYGVNS. This CDR3 has 15 amino acids. Trimming removed 4 bases from V and 6 bases from J, with 15 bases in between. The CDR3 nucleotides are TGTGCCAGCAGTGGCGGGGAGGGGTTTGATGAAAAACTGTTTTTT. Translated, it gives CASSGGEGFDEKLFF.

This chain joins TRBV7-2 and TRBJ2-7; TRBD2 might be the D (6 bases). The V gene's germline CDR1 is SGHTA and CDR2 FQGNSA. The germline V and J ends were trimmed by 1 base and 2 bases, with 12 bases remaining between them. The CDR3 has 15 amino acids. CDR3 sequence reads: CASSLVGGSPYEQYF. DNA for the CDR3: TGTGCCAGCAGCTTAGTAGGAGGGTCCCCCTACGAGCAGTACTTC.

The DNA for the CDR3 is TGTGCCAGCAGCGCCAGCGGGGGACAGGGGCAGTTCTTC. It yields the protein CASSASGGQGQFF. This chain connects TRBV7-9 to TRBJ2-1; D may be TRBD1 (9 bases). The germline gives CDR1 SEHNR, CDR2 FQNEAQ (reference sequence). V shed 5 bases and J shed 12 bases, with 17 bases lying between them. CDR3 length: 13 amino acids.

The chain joins TRBV9 to TRBJ2-5; 11 bases line up with TRBD2. Germline trimming cut 0 bases from V and 5 bases from J; bases unmatched to any gene: 0. The CDR3 runs 14 residues. Germline V gene sequence: CDR1 SGDLS, CDR2 YYNGEE. The CDR3: CASSVGLAGETQYF. DNA for the CDR3: TGTGCCAGCAGCGTAGGACTAGCGGGGGAGACCCAGTACTTC.